The clone carrying this TCR beta chain was recorded a few times. The antigen remains undetermined. The entry originates in a study of vaccination and CD4 T cells after COVID-19. For the study at large: Cells received overlapping spike peptides from SARS-CoV-2, HCoV-NL63, HCoV-OC43 and HCoV-229E as stimulation.

The CDR3 loop spans 16 amino acids. Trimming cost V 0 bases and J 5 bases, with 13 bases left between them. CDR1 and CDR2 from the germline V gene are MGHRA and YSYEKL. As for treatment: roughly ten-day PBMC culture with coronavirus spike peptide pools or control peptides (ViraFEST assay). Gathered ahead of the COVID-19 pandemic (2011-2018) were the CD4+ T cells of the unexposed donor. The assay that was used to sequence DNA from cultured CD4+ T cells was the Oncomine TCR Beta short-read assay. TCRdb analysed the PCR reads with MiXCR anew, one entry per CDR3 protein. The table has more than 4,500 distinct CDR3 sequences, 27% seen once; the top ten hold approximately 18%.

The chain employs TRBV4-1 and TRBJ2-2; a weak D match, TRBD2 (6 bases). The origin of this receptor is a human donor in good health. Sequences were obtained from CD4+ T cells from blood, cultured in vitro. CDR3 sequence reads: CASSQDLGRNTGELFF. Written as DNA, the CDR3 is TGCGCCAGCAGCCAAGATCTGGGGAGGAATACCGGGGAGCTGTTTTTT.